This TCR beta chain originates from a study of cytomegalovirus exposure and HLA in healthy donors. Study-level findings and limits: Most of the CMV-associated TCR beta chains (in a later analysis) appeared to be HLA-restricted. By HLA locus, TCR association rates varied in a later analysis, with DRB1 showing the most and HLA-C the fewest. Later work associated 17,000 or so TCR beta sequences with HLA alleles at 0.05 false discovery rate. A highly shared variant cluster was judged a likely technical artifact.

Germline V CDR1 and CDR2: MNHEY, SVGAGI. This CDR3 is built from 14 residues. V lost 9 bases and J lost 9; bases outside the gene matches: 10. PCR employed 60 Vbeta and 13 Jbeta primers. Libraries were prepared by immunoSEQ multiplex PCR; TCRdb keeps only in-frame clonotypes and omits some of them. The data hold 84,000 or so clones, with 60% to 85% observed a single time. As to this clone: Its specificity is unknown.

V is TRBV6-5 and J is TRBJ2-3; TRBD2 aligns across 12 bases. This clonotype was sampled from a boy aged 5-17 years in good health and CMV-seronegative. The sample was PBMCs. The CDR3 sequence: CASGGTSGWGTQYF. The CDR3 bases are TGTGCCAGTGGTGGGACTAGCGGGTGGGGAACGCAGTATTTT.